What follows are 28 T cell receptor beta chains derived from one specimen sequenced in a study of tumor and adjacent non-tumor tissue in lung cancer. The library came from three nested PCR rounds adapted from ARM-PCR protocols. TCRdb re-derived calls from the multiplex PCR reads in MiXCR, one entry per CDR3 protein. This sample has 120,000 or so distinct CDR3 sequences, with 66% found just once. RNA was extracted from bulk tissue without any cell sorting. The sequenced sample consisted of lung tumor tissue. The receptors originated from a man in his thirties or forties with non-small cell lung cancer.

Only a few counts were recorded for this clonotype. The chain combines TRBV5-1 with TRBJ2-1; D possibly uses TRBD1 or TRBD2 (5 bases each). Judging by the DNA end, TRBJ2-7 fits better; the J call may be wrong. This CDR3 spans 14 amino acids. In germline, CDR1 is SGHRS, CDR2 YFSETQ. CDR3 DNA: TGCGCCAGCAGCTTGGGGGGGTCCTACAATGAGCAGTACTTC. Protein sequence: CASSLGGSYNEQYF.

A word on this clonotype: Given a much more abundant clone one base away, this may be a read error. The chain joins TRBV20-1 to TRBJ2-3; possibly TRBD2 for D (6 bases). This CDR3 comprises 13 residues. The germline CDR1 and CDR2 sequences are DFQATT and SNEGSKA (reference sequence). V gave up 6 bases and J gave up 2 bases, with 12 bases separating them. The CDR3 region is CSASSGYTDTQYF. CDR3 sequence (DNA): TGCAGTGCATCGAGCGGGTACACAGATACGCAGTATTTT.

This clonotype was picked up one time. Compared with germline, one end of the junction differs, possibly owing to a read error. J is TRBJ2-3 and V is TRBV5-4; tentative D call: TRBD2 (7 bases). In germline, CDR1 is SGHNT, CDR2 YYREEE (reference sequence). The CDR3 contains 15 residues. The CDR3 DNA reads as TGTGCCAGCAGCTTGGAGGGGGGGCGCACAGATAGGCAGTATTTT. It translates to CASSLEGGRTDRQYF. The full variable domain, rest sourced from reference TRBV5-4 and TRBJ2-3, is ETGVTQSPTHLIKTRGQQVTLRCSSQSGHNTVSWYQQALGQGPQFIFQYYREEENGRGNFPPRFSGLQFPNYSSELNVNALELDDSALYLCASSLEGGRTDRQYFGPGTRLTVL.

On this clonotype itself: The germline gene is not matched at one end of the junction; a read error may be the cause. The rearrangement uses TRBV11-2 and TRBJ1-5, with D possibly being TRBD1 (5 bases). The germline V gene encodes CDR1 SGHAT and CDR2 FQNNGV. The CDR3 sequence is 15 residues long. The CDR3 region has the DNA TGTGCCAGCAGCCTGTCCGGAGACAGTAATCAGTCCCAACATTTT. Residues: CASSLSGDSNQSQHF.

A note on this clonotype: The CDR3 ends on some other residue instead of the conserved phenylalanine or tryptophan, so this is likely a read error. The gene calls are TRBV4-1 and TRBJ2-7, with D possibly TRBD1 on 6 matching bases. Germline V CDR1 and CDR2: MGHRA, YSYEKL. This CDR3 is 16 amino acids long. V was cut by 5 bases and J by 2 bases, with 19 bases left in between. CDR3 amino acids: CASSYDETGQTYEQYL. The CDR3 DNA reads as TGCGCCAGCAGCTATGACGAGACAGGACAGACCTACGAGCAGTACTTA.

Ten or more counts support this clonotype. The rearrangement joins TRBV6-5 to TRBJ1-2, with TRBD1 as a possible D gene (6 bases). The length of the CDR3 is 14 residues. Trimming took off 5 bases at V and 2 bases at J, with 12 bases between the two ends. From germline, CDR1 is MNHEY and CDR2 SVGAGI. The CDR3 spells CASSQTGLNYGYTF. CDR3 coding DNA: TGTGCCAGCAGTCAAACAGGGCTCAACTATGGCTACACCTTC.

In regard to this clonotype: One end of the junction varies from germline; a read error may be responsible. The rearrangement joins TRBV29-1 to TRBJ2-7, with a possible D match to TRBD2 (5 bases). This CDR3 contains 13 residues. The germline V gene has CDR1 SQVTM and CDR2 ANQGSEA. DNA of the CDR3: TGTAGCGTTCAAATGGGGAGATCCTACGAGCAGTACTTC. This translates into CSVQMGRSYEQYF.

Worth noting for this clonotype: A read error is possible here, since a much larger clone lies one base away. No conserved phenylalanine or tryptophan ends this CDR3, so it is likely a read error. The V gene is TRBV13, the J gene TRBJ2-3; TRBD1 might be the D (6 bases). The CDR3 runs 14 residues. Trimming took off 5 bases at V and 4 bases at J, with 13 bases between the two ends. From germline, CDR1 is PRHDT and CDR2 FYEKMQ (reference sequence). CDR3 sequence (DNA): TGTGCCAGCAGCAGGGGGTTGGGCGCAGATACGCAGTATCTT. Residues: CASSRGLGADTQYL.

This clonotype was detected once. The germline gene is not matched at one end of the junction; a read error may be the cause. V is TRBV12-3 or TRBV12-4 and J is TRBJ2-7, with a weak D call TRBD2 (6 bases). This CDR3 has 14 amino acids. The DNA for the CDR3 is TGTGCCAGCAGTTCGGGACTGCCCCCCTACGAGGAGTACTTC. It specifies CASSSGLPPYEEYF.

In regard to this clonotype: This may arise from a read error, as a much more abundant clone is one base away. The chain employs TRBV6-2 or TRBV6-3 and TRBJ2-7; TRBD2 matches at 13 bases. The CDR3 has 14 amino acids. Germline V lookup: CDR1 MNHEY, CDR2 SVGEGT. The CDR3: CASSWTSGGDDQYF. The CDR3 DNA is TGTGCCAGCAGTTGGACTAGCGGGGGAGACGATCAGTACTTC.

Details on this clonotype: The junction departs from germline at one end; a sequencing error may be responsible. The chain joins TRBV6-1 to TRBJ2-3, with 10 bases aligning to TRBD2. Germline loops: CDR1 MNHNS, CDR2 SASEGT. The length of the CDR3 is 15 residues. The CDR3 coding sequence is TGTGTCAGCAGTGAACTAGCGGGGAGCACAGATACGCGGTATTTT. Translated, it gives CVSSELAGSTDTRYF.

In regard to this clonotype: One end of the junction fails to match germline, which may point to a read error. CDR3 coding DNA: TGCGCCAGCAGTTTAGAGGATAGCGTAGACAATGAGCAATTCTTC. Translated, it gives CASSLEDSVDNEQFF. This chain joins TRBV12-3 or TRBV12-4 and TRBJ2-1; a possible D gene is TRBD2 (5 bases). The CDR3 extends over 15 amino acids.

V and J are TRBV7-9 and TRBJ1-1, with D unresolved. The CDR3 runs to 13 residues. Trimming left V 1 base short and J 8 bases short, with 11 bases between. Germline CDR1 is SEHNR and CDR2 is FQNEAQ (reference sequence). Here the CDR3 DNA reads TGTGCCAGCAGCTTAGTGTATGGAGAGGAAGCTTTCTTT. Protein sequence: CASSLVYGEEAFF.

This clonotype was recorded at least ten times. The V and J genes are TRBV20-1 and TRBJ2-7; D not resolved. Germline lookup yields CDR1 DFQATT and CDR2 SNEGSKA (reference sequence). V lost 0 bases and J lost 4, with 10 bases in between. This CDR3 region has 13 residues. DNA of the CDR3: TGCAGTGCTAGAGACCTACAAGGATACGAGCAGTACTTC. This sequence encodes CSARDLQGYEQYF.

Comment on this clonotype: The conserved phenylalanine or tryptophan normally closing the CDR3 is absent here, so this likely arose from a read error. The chain links TRBV5-5 to TRBJ2-7; no reliable D call. Trimming stripped 5 bases from V and 3 bases from J, with 15 bases between. The CDR3 is 14 residues long. Germline values: CDR1 SGHKS, CDR2 YYEKEE (reference sequence). CDR3 residues: CASSSESVIYEQYS. CDR3 coding DNA: TGTGCCAGCAGTTCGGAGAGTGTTATCTACGAGCAGTACTCC.

Concerning this clonotype itself: The junction shows a germline mismatch at one end, possibly a read error. The chain is built from TRBV11-1 and TRBJ2-5; D may be TRBD2 (6 bases). This CDR3 has 15 amino acids. Germline V lookup: CDR1 SGHAT, CDR2 FQDESV (reference sequence). CDR3 region: CACSPSGSSAETQYF. The CDR3 nucleotides are TGTGCCTGCAGCCCTTCCGGGAGTAGCGCAGAGACCCAGTACTTC.

This clonotype was counted between two and nine times. The V and J genes are TRBV12-3 or TRBV12-4 and TRBJ1-1, with D tentatively TRBD1 (5 bases). V gave up 9 bases and J gave up 6 bases, with 14 bases separating them. The CDR3 covers 12 residues. The CDR3 reads CASNLGTAEAFF. CDR3 coding DNA: TGTGCCAGTAATCTAGGGACGGCTGAAGCTTTCTTT.

A note on this clonotype: Being one base from a much bigger clone, this may be a read error. J is TRBJ1-1 and V is TRBV4-2, with D hard to call. Germline CDR1 is LGHNA and CDR2 is YNFKEQ. The CDR3 has 16 amino acids. The CDR3: CVSSLLTPPVNTEAFF. As DNA, the CDR3 is TGTGTCAGCAGCCTCCTAACTCCTCCAGTTAACACTGAAGCTTTCTTT.

Concerning this clonotype: This clone may be a read error of a much larger clone one base away. The chain is built from TRBV12-3 or TRBV12-4 and TRBJ2-2; 8 nucleotides align to TRBD2. J lost 10 bases, V lost 5 bases, and 15 bases had no gene match. The CDR3 consists of 16 residues. The CDR3 DNA sequence: TGTGCCAGCAGTCCAGACAGGACTAGCCGATACGTGGAGCTGTTTTTT. It codes for CASSPDRTSRYVELFF.

This chain uses TRBV20-1 with TRBJ2-1; 10 positions agree with TRBD2. With 7 bases clipped from V and 16 bases from J, the junction kept 22 bases outside the gene matches. This CDR3 spans 15 amino acids. Per the germline V gene, CDR1 is DFQATT and CDR2 is SNEGSKA (reference sequence). The CDR3 loop is CSGLTGTSVLHEHFF. The CDR3 DNA sequence: TGCAGTGGCCTGACCGGGACTAGCGTTCTCCATGAACACTTCTTC.

This clonotype was observed a single time. The junction and the germline gene differ at one end; a read error may be behind it. The rearrangement links TRBV12-3 or TRBV12-4 to TRBJ2-1; 9 nucleotides agree with TRBD1. The CDR3 sequence is 14 residues long. CDR3 bases: TGTGCCAGCAGCACCGGGACAGGGTCCGCTGAGCACTTCTTC. Its translation is CASSTGTGSAEHFF.

Details on this clonotype: An end of the junction differs from the germline gene, which may be a read error. The chain combines TRBV6-5 with TRBJ1-5, with 9 bases identical to TRBD1. The CDR3 is 16 amino acids. Germline V lookup: CDR1 MNHEY, CDR2 SVGAGI. In DNA form, the CDR3 reads TGTGCCAGCAGTCGCTTCCGGGACAGGGCCAATCAGCTCCAGCATTTT. This encodes CASSRFRDRANQLQHF.

Notes on this clonotype: An end of the junction does not agree with germline; a read error may underlie this. The chain carries TRBV10-3 and TRBJ2-2; TRBD1 or TRBD2 may be the D gene (5 bases each). Per the germline V gene, CDR1 is ENHRY and CDR2 is SYGVKD. The CDR3 consists of 14 residues. The CDR3 DNA is TGTGTCATCAGTGATGGGGCCTACACCGGGGAACTGTTTTTT. Its protein product is CVISDGAYTGELFF.

Details on this clonotype: Since a much larger clone is just one base distant, this may be a read error. This chain joins TRBV10-2 and TRBJ2-7; 10 bases are shared with TRBD2. Per the germline V gene, CDR1 is WSHSY and CDR2 is SAAADI. CDR3 size: 15 residues. The J segment lost 6 bases and the V segment lost 4 bases, leaving 9 bases of the junction unmatched. CDR3 sequence: CASSAMSGGAIEQYF. DNA of the CDR3: TGCGCCAGCAGTGCGATGAGCGGGGGGGCCATCGAGCAGTACTTC.

This clonotype was found a few times. The conserved closing phenylalanine or tryptophan is absent in this CDR3, likely reflecting a read error. This chain joins TRBV10-2 and TRBJ1-1; no clear D gene. Germline CDR1 and CDR2: WSHSY and SAAADI. The CDR3 contains 14 residues. Trimming took 4 bases from V and 4 from J, leaving 13 bases between them. CDR3 nucleotide sequence: TGCGCCAGCAGTGTAGAGTTGGGGATCACTGAAGCTTTCCTT. Its protein is CASSVELGITEAFL.

Concerning this clonotype itself: No DNA is shown, since the ends of the CDR3 on it are uncertain; the CDR3 is the one TCRdb lists. The chain has TRBV20-1 and TRBJ2-4; the tabulated D call, TRBD1, remains unverified against the DNA. Germline V gives CDR1 DFQATT, CDR2 SNEGSKA (reference sequence). The CDR3 is 12 amino acids long, termini counted. CDR3 loop: CSVGPGADIQNF.

Turning to this clonotype: A single base separates this from a much larger clone, so it may be a read error. The rearrangement links TRBV6-5 to TRBJ1-2, with TRBD1 as a possible D gene (5 bases). V lost 4 bases and J lost 5, with 11 bases in between. This CDR3 is built from 13 residues. Looked up from germline, CDR1 is MNHEY and CDR2 is SVGAGI. This CDR3 is CASSSRGLYGYTF. In DNA, the CDR3 is TGTGCCAGCAGTTCCCGGGGGTTATATGGCTACACCTTC.

The chain links TRBV9 to TRBJ1-1; D gene unclear. Germline CDR1 is SGDLS and CDR2 is YYNGEE. This CDR3 contains 14 residues. V was pared by 4 bases and J by 2 bases, with 12 bases between. The CDR3 DNA follows: TGTGCCAGCAGCAGCGGACTGACCAACACTGAAGCTTTCTTT. It encodes CASSSGLTNTEAFF.